This TCR beta chain came from a study of T cell responses to AZD1222 COVID-19 vaccine. Produced via immunoSEQ multiplex PCR; TCRdb's table is partial and in-frame only. The sample consists of more than 150,000 clones, 85% to 95% of them appearing once. Note on this clone: No antigen is known for it.

The length of the CDR3 is 15 residues. Germline values: CDR1 MNHEY, CDR2 SMNVEV (reference sequence). The germline V and J ends were trimmed by 3 bases and 5 bases, with 16 bases remaining between them. Study results and limitations: Baseline testing showed seropositivity in only six or seven AZD1222 recipients. As reported, nearly half of all spike-specific TCRs target variant regions that are unmutated. Without day 14 samples, only post-peak T cell repertoires were studied. Across the whole spike, CD4 TCRs peaked at regions 160-218 and 743-854.

This specimen was peripheral blood, taken 28 days after the second AZD1222 dose. The rearrangement joins TRBV27 to TRBJ1-1; a possible D gene is TRBD1 (6 bases). The sequence was collected from an adult who received the AZD1222 COVID-19 vaccine. CDR3: CASSLTPQGLTEAFF. In DNA, the CDR3 is TGTGCCAGCAGTTTGACGCCCCAGGGGTTGACTGAAGCTTTCTTT.